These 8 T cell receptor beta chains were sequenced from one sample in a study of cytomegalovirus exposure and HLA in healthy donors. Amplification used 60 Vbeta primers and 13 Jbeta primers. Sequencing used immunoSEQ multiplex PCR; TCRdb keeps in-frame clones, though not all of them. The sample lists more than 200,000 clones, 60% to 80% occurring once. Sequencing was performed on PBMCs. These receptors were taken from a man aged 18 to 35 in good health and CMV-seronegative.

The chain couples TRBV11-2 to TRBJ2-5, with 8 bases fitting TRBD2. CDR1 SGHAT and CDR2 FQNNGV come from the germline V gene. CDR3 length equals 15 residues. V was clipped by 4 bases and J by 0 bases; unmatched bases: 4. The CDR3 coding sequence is TGTGCCAGCAGCTCTCCGGGACTAGACCAAGAGACCCAGTACTTC. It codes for CASSSPGLDQETQYF.

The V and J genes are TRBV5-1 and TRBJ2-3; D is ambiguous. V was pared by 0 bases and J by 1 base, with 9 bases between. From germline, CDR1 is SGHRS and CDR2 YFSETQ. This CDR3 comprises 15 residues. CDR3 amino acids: CASSLVSTGTDTQYF. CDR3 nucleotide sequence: TGCGCCAGCAGCTTGGTATCCACGGGCACAGATACGCAGTATTTT.

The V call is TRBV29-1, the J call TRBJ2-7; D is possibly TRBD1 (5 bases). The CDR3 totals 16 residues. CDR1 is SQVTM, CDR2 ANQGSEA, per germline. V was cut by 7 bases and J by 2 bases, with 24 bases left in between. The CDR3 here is CSAAVALKDTAYEQYF. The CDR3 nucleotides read TGCAGCGCCGCGGTAGCATTAAAGGACACGGCCTACGAGCAGTACTTC.

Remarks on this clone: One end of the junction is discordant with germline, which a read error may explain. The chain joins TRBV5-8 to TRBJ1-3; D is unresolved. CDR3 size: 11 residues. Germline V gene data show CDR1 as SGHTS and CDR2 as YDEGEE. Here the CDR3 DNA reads TGTGCCAGCAGCTTTTCTGGGCCACATCTATTT. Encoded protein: CASSFSGPHLF.

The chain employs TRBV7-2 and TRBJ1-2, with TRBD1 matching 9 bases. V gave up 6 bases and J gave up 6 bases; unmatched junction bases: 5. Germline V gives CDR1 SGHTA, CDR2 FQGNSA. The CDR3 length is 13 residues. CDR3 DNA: TGTGCCAGCAGTCGACAGGGGGATGATGGCTACACCTTC. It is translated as CASSRQGDDGYTF.

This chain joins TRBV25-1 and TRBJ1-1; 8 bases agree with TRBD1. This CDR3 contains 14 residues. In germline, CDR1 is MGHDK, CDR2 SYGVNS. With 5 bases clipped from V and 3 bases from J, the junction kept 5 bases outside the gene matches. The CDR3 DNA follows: TGTGCCAGCAGTACCACGACAGGGGACACTGAAGCTTTCTTT. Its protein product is CASSTTTGDTEAFF.

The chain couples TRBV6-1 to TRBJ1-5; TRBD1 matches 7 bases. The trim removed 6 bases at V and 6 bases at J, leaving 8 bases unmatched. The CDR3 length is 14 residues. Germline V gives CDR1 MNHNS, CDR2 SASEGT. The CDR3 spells CASSLTGTGQPQHF. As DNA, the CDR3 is TGTGCCAGCAGCCTGACAGGGACGGGTCAGCCCCAGCATTTT.

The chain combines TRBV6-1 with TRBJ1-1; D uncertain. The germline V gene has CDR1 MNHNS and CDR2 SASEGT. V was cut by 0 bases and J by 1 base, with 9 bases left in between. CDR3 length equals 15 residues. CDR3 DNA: TGTGCCAGCAGTGAAGCGGCGGGCCAGAACACTGAAGCTTTCTTT. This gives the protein CASSEAAGQNTEAFF.